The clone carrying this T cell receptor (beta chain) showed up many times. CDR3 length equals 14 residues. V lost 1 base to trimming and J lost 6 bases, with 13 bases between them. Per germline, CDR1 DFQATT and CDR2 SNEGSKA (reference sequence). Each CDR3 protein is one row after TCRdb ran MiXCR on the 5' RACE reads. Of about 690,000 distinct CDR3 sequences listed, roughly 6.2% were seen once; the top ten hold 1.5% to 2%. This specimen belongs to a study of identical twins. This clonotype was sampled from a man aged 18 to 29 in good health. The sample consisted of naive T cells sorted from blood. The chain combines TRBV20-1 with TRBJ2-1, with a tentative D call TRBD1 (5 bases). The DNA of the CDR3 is TGCAGTGCTAGAGTTGCAGGGATGAGCAATGAGCAGTTCTTC. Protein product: CSARVAGMSNEQFF.